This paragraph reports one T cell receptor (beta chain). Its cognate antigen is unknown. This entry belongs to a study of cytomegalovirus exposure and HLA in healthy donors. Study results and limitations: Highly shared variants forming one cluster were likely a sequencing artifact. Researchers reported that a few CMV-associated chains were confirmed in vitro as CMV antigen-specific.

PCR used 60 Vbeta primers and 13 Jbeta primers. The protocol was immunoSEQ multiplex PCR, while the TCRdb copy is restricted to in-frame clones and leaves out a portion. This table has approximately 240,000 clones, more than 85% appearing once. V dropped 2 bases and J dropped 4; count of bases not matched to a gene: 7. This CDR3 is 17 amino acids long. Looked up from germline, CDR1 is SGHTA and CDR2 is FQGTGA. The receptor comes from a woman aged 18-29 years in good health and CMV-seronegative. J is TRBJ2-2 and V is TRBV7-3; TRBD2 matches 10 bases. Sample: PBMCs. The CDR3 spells CASSLPSSGSFTGELFF. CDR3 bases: TGTGCCAGCAGCTTACCATCTAGCGGGAGTTTCACCGGGGAGCTGTTTTTT.